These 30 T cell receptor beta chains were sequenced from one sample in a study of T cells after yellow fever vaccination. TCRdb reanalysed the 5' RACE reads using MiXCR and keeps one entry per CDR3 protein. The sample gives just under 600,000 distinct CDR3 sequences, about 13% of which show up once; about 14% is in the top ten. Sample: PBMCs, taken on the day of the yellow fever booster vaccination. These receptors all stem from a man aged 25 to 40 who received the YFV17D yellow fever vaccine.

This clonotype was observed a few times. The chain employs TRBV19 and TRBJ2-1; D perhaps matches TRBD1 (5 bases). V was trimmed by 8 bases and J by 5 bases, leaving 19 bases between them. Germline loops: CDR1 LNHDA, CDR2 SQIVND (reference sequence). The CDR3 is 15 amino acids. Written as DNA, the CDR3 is TGTGCCAGTCAAAATGGGGCCTTCAGGGACAATGAGCAGTTCTTC. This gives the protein CASQNGAFRDNEQFF.

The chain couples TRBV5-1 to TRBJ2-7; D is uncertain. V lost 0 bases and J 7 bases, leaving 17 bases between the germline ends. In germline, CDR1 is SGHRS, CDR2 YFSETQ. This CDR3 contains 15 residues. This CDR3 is CASSLGRIVSGEQYF. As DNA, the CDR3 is TGCGCCAGCAGCTTGGGACGTATAGTATCGGGTGAGCAGTACTTC.

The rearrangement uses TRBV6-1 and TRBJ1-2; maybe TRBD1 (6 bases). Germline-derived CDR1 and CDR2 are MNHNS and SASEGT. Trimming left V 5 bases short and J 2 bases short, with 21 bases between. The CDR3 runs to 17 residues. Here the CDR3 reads CASSRTDTGTRNYGYTF. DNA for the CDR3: TGTGCCAGCAGTCGAACAGACACAGGGACGAGGAACTATGGCTACACCTTC.

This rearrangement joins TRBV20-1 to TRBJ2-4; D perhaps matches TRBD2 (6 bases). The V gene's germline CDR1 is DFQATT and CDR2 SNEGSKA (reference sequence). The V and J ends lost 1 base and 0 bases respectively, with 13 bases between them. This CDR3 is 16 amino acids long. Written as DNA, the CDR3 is TGCAGTGCTAGAGGGTGGGGGACTCTAGCCAAAAACATTCAGTACTTC. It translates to CSARGWGTLAKNIQYF.

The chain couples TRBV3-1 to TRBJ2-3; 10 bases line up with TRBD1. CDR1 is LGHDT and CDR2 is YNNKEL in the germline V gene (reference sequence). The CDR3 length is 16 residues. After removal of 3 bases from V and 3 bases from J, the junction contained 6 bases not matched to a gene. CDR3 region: CASSHPMGQGTDTQYF. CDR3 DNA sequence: TGTGCCAGCAGCCACCCCATGGGACAGGGGACAGATACGCAGTATTTT.

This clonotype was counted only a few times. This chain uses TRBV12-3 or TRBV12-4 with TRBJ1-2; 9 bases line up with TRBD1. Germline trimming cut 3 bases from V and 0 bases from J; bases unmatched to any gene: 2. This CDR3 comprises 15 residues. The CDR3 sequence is CASSFGQGTNYGYTF. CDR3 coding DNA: TGTGCCAGCAGTTTTGGACAGGGGACTAACTATGGCTACACCTTC.

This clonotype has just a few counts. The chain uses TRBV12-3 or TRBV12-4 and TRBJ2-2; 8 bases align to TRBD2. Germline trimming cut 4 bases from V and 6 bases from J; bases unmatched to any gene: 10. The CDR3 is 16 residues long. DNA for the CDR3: TGTGCCAGCAGTTACGGGACTAGTTGGAGGGCCGGGGAGCTGTTTTTT. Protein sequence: CASSYGTSWRAGELFF.

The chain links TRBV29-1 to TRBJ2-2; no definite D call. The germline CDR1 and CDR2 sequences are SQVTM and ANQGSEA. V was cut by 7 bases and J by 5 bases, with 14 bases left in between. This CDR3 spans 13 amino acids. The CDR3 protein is CSALPSETGELFF. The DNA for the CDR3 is TGCAGCGCCCTTCCCAGCGAGACCGGGGAGCTGTTTTTT.

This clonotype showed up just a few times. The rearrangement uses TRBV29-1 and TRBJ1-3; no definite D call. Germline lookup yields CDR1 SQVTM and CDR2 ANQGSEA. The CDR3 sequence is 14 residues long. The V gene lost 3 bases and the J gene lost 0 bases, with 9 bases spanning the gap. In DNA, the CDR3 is TGCAGCGTTGAGGCCGCGTACTCTGGAAACACCATATATTTT. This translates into CSVEAAYSGNTIYF.

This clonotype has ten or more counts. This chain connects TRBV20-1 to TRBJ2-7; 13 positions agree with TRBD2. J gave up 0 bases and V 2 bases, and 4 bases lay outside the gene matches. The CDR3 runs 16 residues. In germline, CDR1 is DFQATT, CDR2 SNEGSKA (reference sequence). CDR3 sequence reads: CSARTSGRESSYEQYF. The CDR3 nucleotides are TGCAGTGCTAGAACTAGCGGGAGGGAAAGCTCCTACGAGCAGTACTTC.

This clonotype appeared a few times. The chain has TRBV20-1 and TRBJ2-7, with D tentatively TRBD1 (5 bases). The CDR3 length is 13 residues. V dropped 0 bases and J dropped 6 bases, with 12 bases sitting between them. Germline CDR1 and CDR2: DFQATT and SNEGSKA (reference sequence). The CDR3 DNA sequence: TGCAGTGCTAGAGATGCCAGGGCTGGCGAGCAGTACTTC. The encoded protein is CSARDARAGEQYF.

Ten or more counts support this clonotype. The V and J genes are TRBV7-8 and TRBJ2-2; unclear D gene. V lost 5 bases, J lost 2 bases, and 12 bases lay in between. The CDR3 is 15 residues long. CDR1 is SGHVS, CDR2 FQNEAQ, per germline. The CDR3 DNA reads TGTGCCAGCAGCCCGGCTATTCATAACACCGGGGAGCTGTTTTTT. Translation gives CASSPAIHNTGELFF. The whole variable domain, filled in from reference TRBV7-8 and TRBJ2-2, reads GAGVSQSPRYKVAKRGQDVALRCDPISGHVSLFWYQQALGQGPEFLTYFQNEAQLDKSGLPSDRFFAERPEGSVSTLKIQRTQQEDSAVYLCASSPAIHNTGELFFGEGSRLTVL.

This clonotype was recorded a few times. The CDR3 DNA reads TGCGCCAGCAGCTTACCCAGGTCCCACGAGCAGTACTTC. This sequence encodes CASSLPRSHEQYF. This chain joins TRBV5-1 and TRBJ2-7; no definite D call. V gave up 2 bases and J gave up 5 bases, with 11 bases separating them. Per the germline V gene, CDR1 is SGHRS and CDR2 is YFSETQ. The CDR3 sequence is 13 residues long.

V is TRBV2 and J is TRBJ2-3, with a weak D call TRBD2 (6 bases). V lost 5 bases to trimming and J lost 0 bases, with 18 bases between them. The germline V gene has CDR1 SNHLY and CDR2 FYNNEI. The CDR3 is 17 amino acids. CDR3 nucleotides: TGTGCCAGCAGTCTCCTTCTTGTAGCGGAGAGCACAGATACGCAGTATTTT. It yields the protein CASSLLLVAESTDTQYF.

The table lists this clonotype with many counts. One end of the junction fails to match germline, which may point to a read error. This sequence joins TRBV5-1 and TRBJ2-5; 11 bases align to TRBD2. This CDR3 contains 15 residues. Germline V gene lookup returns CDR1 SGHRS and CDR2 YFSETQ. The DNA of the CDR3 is TGTGCCAGCAGTTTTGGGACTAGCGGACAAGAGACCCAGTACTTC. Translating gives CASSFGTSGQETQYF.

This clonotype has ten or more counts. The CDR3 DNA reads as TGTGCCAGTAGTATTGGGGGCAAAAACATTCAGTACTTC. This codes for CASSIGGKNIQYF. The rearrangement joins TRBV19 to TRBJ2-4; the D call may be TRBD1 or TRBD2 (5 bases each). There are 13 residues in the CDR3. V was trimmed by 3 bases and J by 3 bases, leaving 6 bases between them. The germline CDR1 and CDR2 sequences are LNHDA and SQIVND (reference sequence).

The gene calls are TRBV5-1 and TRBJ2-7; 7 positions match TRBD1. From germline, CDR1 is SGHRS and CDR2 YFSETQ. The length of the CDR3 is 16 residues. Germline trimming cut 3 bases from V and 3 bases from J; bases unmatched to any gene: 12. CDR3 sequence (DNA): TGCGCCAGCAGCTCCCCCCATGACAGGGCCCTCTACGAGCAGTACTTC. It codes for CASSSPHDRALYEQYF.

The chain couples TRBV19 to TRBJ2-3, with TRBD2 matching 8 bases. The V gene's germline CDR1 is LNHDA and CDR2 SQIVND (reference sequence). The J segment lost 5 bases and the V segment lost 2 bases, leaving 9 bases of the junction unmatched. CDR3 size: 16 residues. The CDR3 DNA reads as TGTGCCAGTAGTATATGGAGCGGGAGAGCCATAGATACGCAGTATTTT. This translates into CASSIWSGRAIDTQYF.

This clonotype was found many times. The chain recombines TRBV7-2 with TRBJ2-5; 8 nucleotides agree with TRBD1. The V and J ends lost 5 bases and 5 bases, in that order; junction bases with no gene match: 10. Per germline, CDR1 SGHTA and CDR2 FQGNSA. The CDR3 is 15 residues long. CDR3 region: CASSQRTGIIETQYF. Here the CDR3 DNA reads TGTGCCAGCAGCCAAAGGACAGGGATTATTGAGACCCAGTACTTC.

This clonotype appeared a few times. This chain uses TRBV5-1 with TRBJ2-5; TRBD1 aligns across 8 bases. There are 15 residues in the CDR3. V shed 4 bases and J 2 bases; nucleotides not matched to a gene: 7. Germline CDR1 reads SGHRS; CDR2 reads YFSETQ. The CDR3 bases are TGCGCCAGCAGCGGGTGGGACAGGAGACAAGAGACCCAGTACTTC. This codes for CASSGWDRRQETQYF.

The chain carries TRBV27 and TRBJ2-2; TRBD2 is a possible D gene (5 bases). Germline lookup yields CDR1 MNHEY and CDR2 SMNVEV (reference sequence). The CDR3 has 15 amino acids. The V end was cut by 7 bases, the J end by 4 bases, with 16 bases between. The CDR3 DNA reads TGTGCCAGCACACTAGGGCAAACGGGCACCGGGGAGCTGTTTTTT. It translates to CASTLGQTGTGELFF.

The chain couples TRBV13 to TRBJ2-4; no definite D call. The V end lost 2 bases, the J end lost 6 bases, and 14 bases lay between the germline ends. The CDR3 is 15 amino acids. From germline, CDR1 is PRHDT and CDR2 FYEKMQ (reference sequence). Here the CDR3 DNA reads TGTGCCAGCAGCTTATCCCTGAGCCACCCAAACATTCAGTACTTC. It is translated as CASSLSLSHPNIQYF.

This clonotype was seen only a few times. For the CDR3, the DNA is TGCAGTGCTAGAAGACTTCCTGACGAGCAGTACTTC. Amino acids: CSARRLPDEQYF. V gene TRBV20-1 combines with J gene TRBJ2-7; D is undetermined. The CDR3 spans 12 residues. Looked up from germline, CDR1 is DFQATT and CDR2 is SNEGSKA (reference sequence). V lost 2 bases, J lost 5 bases, and 10 bases lay in between.

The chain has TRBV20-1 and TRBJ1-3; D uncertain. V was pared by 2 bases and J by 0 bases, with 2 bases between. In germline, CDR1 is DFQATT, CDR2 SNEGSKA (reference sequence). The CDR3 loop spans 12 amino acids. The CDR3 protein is CSARFSGNTIYF. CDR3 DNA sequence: TGCAGTGCTAGATTCTCTGGAAACACCATATATTTT.

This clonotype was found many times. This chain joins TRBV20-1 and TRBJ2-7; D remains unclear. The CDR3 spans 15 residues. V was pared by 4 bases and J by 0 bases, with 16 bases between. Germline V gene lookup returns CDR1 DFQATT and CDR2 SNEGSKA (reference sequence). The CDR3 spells CSATPQRRSSYEQYF. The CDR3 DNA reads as TGCAGTGCTACCCCTCAGCGTAGGAGCTCCTACGAGCAGTACTTC.

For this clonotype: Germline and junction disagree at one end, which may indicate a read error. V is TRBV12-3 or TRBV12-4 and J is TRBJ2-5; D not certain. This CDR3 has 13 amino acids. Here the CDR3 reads CASSLDEQGTQYF. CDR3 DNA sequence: TGTGCCAGCAGTTTGGACGAACAAGGGACCCAGTACTTC.

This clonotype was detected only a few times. In DNA, the CDR3 is TGTGCCAGCAGCTTAGGTAGCGGGGAGAACACCGGGGAGCTGTTTTTT. The encoded protein is CASSLGSGENTGELFF. The genes are TRBV7-3 and TRBJ2-2, with 8 bases identical to TRBD2. V lost 2 bases and J lost 1; bases outside the gene matches: 3. CDR1 is SGHTA and CDR2 is FQGTGA in the germline V gene. The CDR3 consists of 16 residues.

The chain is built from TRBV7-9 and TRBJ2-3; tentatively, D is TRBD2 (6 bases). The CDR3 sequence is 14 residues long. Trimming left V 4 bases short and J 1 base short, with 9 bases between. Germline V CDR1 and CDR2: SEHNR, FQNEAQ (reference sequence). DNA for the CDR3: TGTGCCAGCAGCTGGGCTAGCGGCACAGATACGCAGTATTTT. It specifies CASSWASGTDTQYF.

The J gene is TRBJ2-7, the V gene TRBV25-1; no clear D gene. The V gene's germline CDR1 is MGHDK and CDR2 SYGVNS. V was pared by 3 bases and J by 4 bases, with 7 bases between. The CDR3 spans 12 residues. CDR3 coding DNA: TGTGCCAGCAGTGACTTAGGGTACGAGCAGTACTTC. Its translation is CASSDLGYEQYF.

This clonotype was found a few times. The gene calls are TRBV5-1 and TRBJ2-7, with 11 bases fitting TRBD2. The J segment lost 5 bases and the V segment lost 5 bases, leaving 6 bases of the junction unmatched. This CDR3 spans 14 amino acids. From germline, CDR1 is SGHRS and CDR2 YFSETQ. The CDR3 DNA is TGCGCCAGCAGTACGACTAGCGGGAACGACGAGCAGTACTTC. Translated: CASSTTSGNDEQYF.